The sequence of this T cell receptor (beta chain) was determined in a study of blood T cells in healthy people across ages. General study results and limits: Leaving the PBMCs unsorted stopped any conclusive comparison of naive versus antigen-experienced cells. Whereas aged donors had fewer naive CD4+ cells, long-lived donors had more of them and higher diversity.

V shed 9 bases and J shed 6 bases, with 20 bases lying between them. This CDR3 contains 15 residues. To note about this clonotype: Its antigen remains unknown.

For the second PCR, which ran for roughly 7 to 11 cycles, a sample-barcoded 5' primer and a J-beta primer mix were used. A template-switch adaptor that had 12 random nucleotides put a tag on each cDNA molecule. Every sample gave at least 3 million paired-end reads containing CDR3. Via MiXCR, TCRdb re-called the 5' RACE reads, giving one row per CDR3 protein. There are more than 650,000 distinct CDR3 sequences in the sample; 20% to 25% occur only once, and about 22% lies in the top ten. Sequenced input: blood. The chain couples TRBV12-3 or TRBV12-4 to TRBJ1-4; D is ambiguous. The sequence was collected from a man aged 65-85 years in good health. The CDR3 loop is CASSRRPRGDEKLFF. CDR3 DNA: TGTGCCAGTAGTCGCCGCCCGCGGGGTGATGAAAAACTGTTTTTT.